This TCR beta chain was profiled in a study of technical replicates of blood from several donors. The table came from immunoSEQ multiplex PCR; TCRdb's copy has only in-frame clones and leaves some out. The data hold about 70,000 clones, with more than 85% observed a single time. The CDR3 runs 16 residues. V dropped 1 base and J dropped 2; count of bases not matched to a gene: 4. Looked up from germline, CDR1 is GTSNPN and CDR2 is SVGIG (reference sequence). V gene TRBV30 combines with J gene TRBJ2-6; 8 bases fit TRBD1. The sequenced material came from T cells isolated from PBMCs. The receptor comes from a human donor in good health. This CDR3 reads CAWSGQGMPGANVLTF. The CDR3 DNA follows: TGTGCCTGGAGTGGACAGGGGATGCCTGGGGCCAACGTCCTGACTTTC.